The entry below describes one T cell receptor (beta chain). As yet, its antigen is unknown. Germline CDR1 reads MNHNY; CDR2 reads SVGAGI (reference sequence). The CDR3 consists of 14 residues. The ends were cut back, 6 bases at V and 3 bases at J, with 14 bases in the middle. The data derive from a study of naive and memory T cell subsets. Two oligonucleotides, mixed equimolar, formed the beta constant-region primer covering TRBC1 and TRBC2. Four rounds of PCR amplified the ligated cDNA using nested alpha and beta constant-region primers plus SP2. Ligation attached a single-stranded oligonucleotide with a 12-nucleotide UMI and the SP2 primer to the cDNA 3' end. Each CDR3 protein is one row after TCRdb ran MiXCR on the UMI-ligation and nested PCR reads. The sample includes 150,000 or so distinct CDR3 sequences, about 23% seen only once; the top ten take over 0.09%. Study-level results: No ground truth validated the naive and memory repertoire findings. A few larger clonotypes appeared in naive repertoires, especially CD8, possibly memory cells re-expressing CD45RA. TCR counts from RNA may reflect activation-linked expression changes.

The receptor was isolated from a human donor in good health. Material for sequencing was naive CD4+ T cells from blood. The gene calls are TRBV6-6 and TRBJ1-2; no clear D gene. The CDR3 bases are TGTGCCAGCAGCTACAGCCGGGGAGACTATGGCTACACCTTC. This encodes CASSYSRGDYGYTF.